This T cell receptor (beta chain) was recovered during a study of blood T cell repertoires in COVID-19. Study-level information: Samples taken during acute and convalescent COVID-19 were collected in the United States, Italy and Spain.

Method: immunoSEQ multiplex PCR; TCRdb's copy keeps in-frame clones and lacks some. This sample has more than 45,000 clones, with 85% to 90% found just once. Seattle participants joined during active infection and were tracked over time. This CDR3 is 14 amino acids long. Germline-derived CDR1 and CDR2 are LNHDA and SQIVND (reference sequence). Deletions cut 6 bases from V and 1 base from J, with 9 bases between. Input material: peripheral blood. The TCR sequence derives from a woman in her sixties with COVID-19, enrolled during active disease. V usage is TRBV19 and J usage is TRBJ2-2; possibly TRBD2 for D (6 bases). The CDR3 DNA follows: TGTGCCAGTAGGCAGGGAGGGAACACCGGGGAGCTGTTTTTT. Protein sequence: CASRQGGNTGELFF.